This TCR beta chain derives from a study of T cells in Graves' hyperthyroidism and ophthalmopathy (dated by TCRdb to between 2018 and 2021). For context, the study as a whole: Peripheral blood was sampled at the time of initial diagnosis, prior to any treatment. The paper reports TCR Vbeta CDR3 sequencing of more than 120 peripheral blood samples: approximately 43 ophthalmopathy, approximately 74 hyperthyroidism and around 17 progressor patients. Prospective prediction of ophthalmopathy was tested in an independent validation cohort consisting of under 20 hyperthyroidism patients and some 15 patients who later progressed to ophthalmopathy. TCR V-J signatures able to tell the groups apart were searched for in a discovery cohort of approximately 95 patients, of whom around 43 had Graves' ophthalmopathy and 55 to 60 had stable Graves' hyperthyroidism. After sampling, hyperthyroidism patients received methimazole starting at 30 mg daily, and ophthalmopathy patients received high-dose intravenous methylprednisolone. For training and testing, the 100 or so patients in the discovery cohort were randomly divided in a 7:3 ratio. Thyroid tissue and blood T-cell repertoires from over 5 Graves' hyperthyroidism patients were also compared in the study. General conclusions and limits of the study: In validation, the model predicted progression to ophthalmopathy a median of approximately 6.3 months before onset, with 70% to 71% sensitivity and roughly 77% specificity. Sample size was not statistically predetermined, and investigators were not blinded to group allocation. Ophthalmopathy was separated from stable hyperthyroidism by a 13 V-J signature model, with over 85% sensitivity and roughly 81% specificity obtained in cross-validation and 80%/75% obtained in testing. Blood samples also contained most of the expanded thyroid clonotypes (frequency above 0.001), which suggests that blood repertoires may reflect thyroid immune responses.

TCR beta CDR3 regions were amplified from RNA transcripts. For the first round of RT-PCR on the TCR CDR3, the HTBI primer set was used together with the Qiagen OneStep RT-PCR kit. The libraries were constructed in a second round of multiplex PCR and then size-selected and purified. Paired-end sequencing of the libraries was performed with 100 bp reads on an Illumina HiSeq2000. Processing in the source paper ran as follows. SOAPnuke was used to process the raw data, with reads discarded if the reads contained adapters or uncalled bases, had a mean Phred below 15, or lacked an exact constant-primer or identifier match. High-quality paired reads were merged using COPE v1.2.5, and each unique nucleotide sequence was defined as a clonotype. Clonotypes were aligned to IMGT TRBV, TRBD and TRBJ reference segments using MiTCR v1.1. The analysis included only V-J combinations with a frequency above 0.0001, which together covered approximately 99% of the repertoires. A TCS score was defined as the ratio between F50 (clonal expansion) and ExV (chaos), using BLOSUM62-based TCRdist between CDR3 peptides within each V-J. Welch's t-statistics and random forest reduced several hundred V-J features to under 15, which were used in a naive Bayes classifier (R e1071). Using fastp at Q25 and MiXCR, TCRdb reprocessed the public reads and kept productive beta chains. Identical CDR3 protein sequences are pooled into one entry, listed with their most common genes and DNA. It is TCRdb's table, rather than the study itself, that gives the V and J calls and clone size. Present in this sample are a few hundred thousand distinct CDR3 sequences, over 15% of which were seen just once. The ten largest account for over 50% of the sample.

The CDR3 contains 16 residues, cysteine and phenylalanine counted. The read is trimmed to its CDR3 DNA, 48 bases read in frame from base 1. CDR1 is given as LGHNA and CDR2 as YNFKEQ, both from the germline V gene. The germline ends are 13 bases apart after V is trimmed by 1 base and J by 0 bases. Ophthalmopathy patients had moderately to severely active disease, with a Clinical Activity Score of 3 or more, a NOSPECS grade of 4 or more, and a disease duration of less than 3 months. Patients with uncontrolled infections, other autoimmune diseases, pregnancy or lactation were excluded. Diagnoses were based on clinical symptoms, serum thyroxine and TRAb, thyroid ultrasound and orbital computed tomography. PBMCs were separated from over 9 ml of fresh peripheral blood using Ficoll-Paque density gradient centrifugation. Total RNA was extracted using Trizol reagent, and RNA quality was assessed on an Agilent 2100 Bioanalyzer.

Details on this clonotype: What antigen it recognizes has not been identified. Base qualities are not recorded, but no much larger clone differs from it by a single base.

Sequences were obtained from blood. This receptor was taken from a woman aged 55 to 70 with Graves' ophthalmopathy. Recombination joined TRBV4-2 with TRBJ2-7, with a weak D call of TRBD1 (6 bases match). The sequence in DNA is TGTGCCAGCAGCCAAGTAAGTCAGGGGAGCTCCTACGAGCAGTACTTC. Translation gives CASSQVSQGSSYEQYF.